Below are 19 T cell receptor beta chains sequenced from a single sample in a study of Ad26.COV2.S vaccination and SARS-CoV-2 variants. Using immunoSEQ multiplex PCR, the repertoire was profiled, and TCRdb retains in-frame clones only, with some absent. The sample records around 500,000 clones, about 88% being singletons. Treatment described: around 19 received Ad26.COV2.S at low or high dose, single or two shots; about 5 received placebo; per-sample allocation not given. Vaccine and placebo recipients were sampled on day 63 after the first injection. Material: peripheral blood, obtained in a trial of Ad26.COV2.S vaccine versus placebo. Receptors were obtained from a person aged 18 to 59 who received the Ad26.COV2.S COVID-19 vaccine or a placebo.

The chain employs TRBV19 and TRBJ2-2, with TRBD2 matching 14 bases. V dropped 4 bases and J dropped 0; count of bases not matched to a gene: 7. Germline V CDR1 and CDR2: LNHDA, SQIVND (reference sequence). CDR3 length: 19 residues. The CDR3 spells CASSNRGTSGRSNTGELFF. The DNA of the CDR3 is TGTGCCAGTAGTAACAGGGGGACTAGCGGGAGATCGAACACCGGGGAGCTGTTTTTT.

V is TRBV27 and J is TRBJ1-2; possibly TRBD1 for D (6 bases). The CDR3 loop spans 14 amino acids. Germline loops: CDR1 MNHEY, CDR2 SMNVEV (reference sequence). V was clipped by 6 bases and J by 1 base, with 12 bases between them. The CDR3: CASSRTVFNYGYTF. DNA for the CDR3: TGTGCCAGCAGCCGGACAGTTTTTAACTATGGCTACACCTTC.

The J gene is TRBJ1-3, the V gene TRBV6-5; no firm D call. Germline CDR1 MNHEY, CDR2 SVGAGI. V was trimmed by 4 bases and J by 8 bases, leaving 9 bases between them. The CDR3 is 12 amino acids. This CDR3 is CASSSYIHTIYF. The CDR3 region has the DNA TGTGCCAGCAGTTCCTATATTCACACCATATATTTT.

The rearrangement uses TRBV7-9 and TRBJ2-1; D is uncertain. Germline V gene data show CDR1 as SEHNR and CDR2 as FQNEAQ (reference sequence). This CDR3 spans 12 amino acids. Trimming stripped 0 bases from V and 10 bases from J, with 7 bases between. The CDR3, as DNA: TGTGCCAGCAGCTTAGCTCTCGGGGAGCAGTTCTTC. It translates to CASSLALGEQFF.

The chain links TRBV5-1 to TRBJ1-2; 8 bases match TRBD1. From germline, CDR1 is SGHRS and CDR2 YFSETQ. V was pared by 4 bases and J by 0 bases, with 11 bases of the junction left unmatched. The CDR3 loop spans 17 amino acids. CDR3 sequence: CASSPGQGPATNYGYTF. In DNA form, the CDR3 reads TGCGCCAGCAGCCCCGGACAGGGCCCCGCAACTAACTATGGCTACACCTTC.

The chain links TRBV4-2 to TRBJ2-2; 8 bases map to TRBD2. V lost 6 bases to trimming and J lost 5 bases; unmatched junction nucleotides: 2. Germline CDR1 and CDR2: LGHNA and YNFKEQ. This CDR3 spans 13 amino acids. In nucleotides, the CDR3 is TGTGCCAGCAGGGCGGGAGGTACCGGGGAGCTGTTTTTT. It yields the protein CASRAGGTGELFF.

The CDR3 nucleotides are TGTGCCAGCGGCTTTAGCGGGAGGGCTAGCGATGAGCAGTTCTTC. Translating it yields CASGFSGRASDEQFF. J is TRBJ2-1 and V is TRBV28; 11 bases fit TRBD2. There are 15 residues in the CDR3. The germline V gene encodes CDR1 MDHEN and CDR2 SYDVKM. Trimming took 8 bases from V and 8 from J; bases not matched to a gene: 11.

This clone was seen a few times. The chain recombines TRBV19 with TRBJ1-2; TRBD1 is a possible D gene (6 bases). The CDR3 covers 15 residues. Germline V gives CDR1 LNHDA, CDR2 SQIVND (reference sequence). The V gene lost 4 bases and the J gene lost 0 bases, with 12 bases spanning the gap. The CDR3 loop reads CASSRQVSANYGYTF. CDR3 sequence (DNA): TGTGCCAGTAGTAGACAGGTTTCGGCTAACTATGGCTACACCTTC.

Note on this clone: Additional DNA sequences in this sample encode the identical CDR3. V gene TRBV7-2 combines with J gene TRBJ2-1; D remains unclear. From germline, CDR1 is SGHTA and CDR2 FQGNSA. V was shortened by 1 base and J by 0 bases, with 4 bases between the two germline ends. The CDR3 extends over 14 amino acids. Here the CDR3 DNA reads TGTGCCAGCAGCTTAGTGAGCTCCTACAATGAGCAGTTCTTC. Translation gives CASSLVSSYNEQFF.

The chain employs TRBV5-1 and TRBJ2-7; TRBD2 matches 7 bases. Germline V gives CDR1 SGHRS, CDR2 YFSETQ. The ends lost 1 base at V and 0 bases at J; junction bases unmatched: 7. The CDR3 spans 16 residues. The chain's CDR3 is CASSLFARGSSYEQYF. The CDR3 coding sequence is TGCGCCAGCAGCTTGTTTGCGCGGGGGAGCTCCTACGAGCAGTACTTC.

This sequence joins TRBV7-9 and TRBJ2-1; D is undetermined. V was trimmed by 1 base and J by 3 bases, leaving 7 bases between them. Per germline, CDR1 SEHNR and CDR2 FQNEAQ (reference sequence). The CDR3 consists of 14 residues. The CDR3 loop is CASSLGQFYNEQFF. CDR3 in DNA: TGTGCCAGCAGCTTAGGGCAGTTCTACAATGAGCAGTTCTTC.

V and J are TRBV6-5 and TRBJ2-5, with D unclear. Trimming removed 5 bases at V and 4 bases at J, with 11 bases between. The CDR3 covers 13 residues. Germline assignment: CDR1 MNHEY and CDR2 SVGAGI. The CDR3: CASSPASGETQYF. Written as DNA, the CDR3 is TGTGCCAGCAGTCCCGCCTCCGGAGAGACCCAGTACTTC.

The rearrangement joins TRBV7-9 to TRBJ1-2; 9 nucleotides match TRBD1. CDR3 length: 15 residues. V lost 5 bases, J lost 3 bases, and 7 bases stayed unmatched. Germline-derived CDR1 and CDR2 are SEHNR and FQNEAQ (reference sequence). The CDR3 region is CASSLGTGWDYGYTF. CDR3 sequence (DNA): TGTGCCAGCAGCCTAGGGACAGGGTGGGACTATGGCTACACCTTC.

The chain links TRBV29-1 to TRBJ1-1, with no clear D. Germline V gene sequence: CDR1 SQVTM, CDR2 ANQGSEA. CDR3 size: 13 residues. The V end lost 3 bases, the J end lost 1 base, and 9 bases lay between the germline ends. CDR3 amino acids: CSVDQAENTEAFF. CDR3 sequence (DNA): TGCAGCGTTGATCAGGCAGAGAACACTGAAGCTTTCTTT.

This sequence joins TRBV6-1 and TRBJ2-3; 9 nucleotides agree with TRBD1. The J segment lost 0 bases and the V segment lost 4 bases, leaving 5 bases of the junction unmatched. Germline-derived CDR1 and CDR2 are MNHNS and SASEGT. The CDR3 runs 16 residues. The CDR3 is CASSGHRGRSTDTQYF. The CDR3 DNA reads TGTGCCAGCAGTGGACACAGGGGGCGCAGCACAGATACGCAGTATTTT.

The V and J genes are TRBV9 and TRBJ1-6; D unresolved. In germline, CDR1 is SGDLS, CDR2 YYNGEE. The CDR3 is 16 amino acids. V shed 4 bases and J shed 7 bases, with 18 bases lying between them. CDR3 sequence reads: CASSPPWGFGNSPLHF. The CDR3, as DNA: TGTGCCAGCAGCCCCCCATGGGGATTCGGAAATTCACCCCTCCACTTT. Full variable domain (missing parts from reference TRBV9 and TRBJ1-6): DSGVTQTPKHLITATGQRVTLRCSPRSGDLSVYWYQQSLDQGLQFLIQYYNGEERAKGNILERFSAQQFPDLHSELNLSSLELGDSALYFCASSPPWGFGNSPLHFGNGTRLTVT.

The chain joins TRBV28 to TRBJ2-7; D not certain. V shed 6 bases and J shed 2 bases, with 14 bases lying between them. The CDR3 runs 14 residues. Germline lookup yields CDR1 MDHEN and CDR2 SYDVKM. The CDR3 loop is CASSLPPLTYEQYF. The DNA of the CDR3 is TGTGCCAGCAGCCTTCCCCCCCTAACCTACGAGCAGTACTTC. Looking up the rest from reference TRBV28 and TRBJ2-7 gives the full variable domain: DVKVTQSSRYLVKRTGEKVFLECVQDMDHENMFWYRQDPGLGLRLIYFSYDVKMKEKGDIPEGYSVSREKKERFSLILESASTNQTSMYLCASSLPPLTYEQYFGPGTRLTVT.

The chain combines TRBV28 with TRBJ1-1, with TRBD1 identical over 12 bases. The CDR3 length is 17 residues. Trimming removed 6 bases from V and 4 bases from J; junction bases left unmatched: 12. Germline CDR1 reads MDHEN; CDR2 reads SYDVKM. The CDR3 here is CASRPGTGGSLGTEAFF. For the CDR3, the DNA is TGTGCCAGCAGGCCCGGGACAGGGGGCTCCCTGGGCACTGAAGCTTTCTTT.

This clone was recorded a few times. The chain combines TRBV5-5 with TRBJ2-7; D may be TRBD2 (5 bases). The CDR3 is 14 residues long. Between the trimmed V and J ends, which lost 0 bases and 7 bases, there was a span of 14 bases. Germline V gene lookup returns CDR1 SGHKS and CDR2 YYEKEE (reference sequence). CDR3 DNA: TGTGCCAGCAGCTTGGTAGTGAGGGCTCGGGAGCAGTACTTC. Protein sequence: CASSLVVRAREQYF. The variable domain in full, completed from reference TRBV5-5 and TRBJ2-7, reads DAGVTQSPTHLIKTRGQQVTLRCSPISGHKSVSWYQQVLGQGPQFIFQYYEKEERGRGNFPDRFSARQFPNYSSELNVNALLLGDSALYLCASSLVVRAREQYFGPGTRLTVT.